This T cell receptor (beta chain) is from a study of cytomegalovirus exposure and HLA in healthy donors. About the study: A previous analysis identified 95 million to 130 million unique TCR beta sequences derived from 180 million or so T cells. Study-wide results and limits: In an earlier analysis, in under 700 donors, most V segments appeared productive either ~87% or ~30% of the time. The investigators catalogued 164 TCR beta chains as cytomegalovirus-associated. Later analysis identified a missense DCLRE1C variant that was linked to TCR beta V- and J-gene trimming.

In germline, CDR1 is SGHTA, CDR2 FQGNSA. With V trimmed by 7 bases and J by 3 bases, 5 bases remained unmatched. The CDR3 spans 14 residues. This clone was seen a handful of times. Its matching antigen is unknown. The PCR made use of 60 Vbeta and 13 Jbeta primers. TCRdb's table, derived via immunoSEQ multiplex PCR, lists solely in-frame clones and lacks some. The sample contains approximately 150,000 clones, roughly 70% of which appear only once. The origin of this receptor is a woman aged 40 to 49 in good health and CMV-seropositive. The chain joins TRBV7-2 to TRBJ2-3; 9 bases map to TRBD2. The source material was PBMCs. The CDR3 loop is CASTRLAGTDTQYF. The CDR3 bases are TGTGCCAGCACGAGGCTAGCGGGAACAGATACGCAGTATTTT.